These 21 T cell receptor beta chains were sequenced from one sample in a study of identical twins. TCRdb analysed the 5' RACE reads with MiXCR anew, one entry per CDR3 protein. This sample carries hundreds of thousands of distinct CDR3 sequences, approximately 9% of them seen once, and the ten largest clones take more than 0.75%. The sample also formed part of further work on yellow fever vaccine responses in identical twins.

Material: PBMCs. Receptors originate from a woman younger than 30 in good health.

In its sample, this clonotype was seen a few times. The V and J genes are TRBV7-8 and TRBJ2-7; TRBD2 matches 11 bases. Losses at the gene ends were 3 bases for V and 3 bases for J; bases not matched to a gene: 7. The CDR3 spans 16 residues. The V gene's germline CDR1 is SGHVS and CDR2 FQNEAQ. CDR3 region: CASSFSGGAVVYEQYF. The CDR3 DNA is TGTGCCAGCAGCTTTAGCGGGGGGGCAGTGGTCTACGAGCAGTACTTC.

The chain is built from TRBV12-3 or TRBV12-4 and TRBJ2-3, with D possibly TRBD1 on 6 matching bases. Trimming cost V 7 bases and J 5 bases, with 31 bases left between them. The CDR3 is 19 amino acids. Here the CDR3 DNA reads TGTGCCAGCATCCTTAGGGGGTTCGGGTTAACGTCTGACGGAGATACGCAGTATTTT. Encoded protein: CASILRGFGLTSDGDTQYF.

As to this clonotype: A much larger clone lies one base from this, so it may be a read error. V gene TRBV28 combines with J gene TRBJ2-3; D possibly corresponds to TRBD1 (6 bases). Germline CDR1 and CDR2: MDHEN and SYDVKM. The V end was cut by 6 bases, the J end by 1 base, with 8 bases between. CDR3 length equals 13 residues. Here the CDR3 reads CASSAGGTDTQYF. The DNA for the CDR3 is TGTGCCAGCAGCGCAGGGGGCACAGATACGCAGTATTTT.

This clonotype was recorded a few times. J is TRBJ2-4 and V is TRBV20-1; 8 nucleotides agree with TRBD1. The CDR3 totals 17 residues. With V trimmed by 5 bases and J by 2 bases, 14 bases remained unmatched. Germline V gene lookup returns CDR1 DFQATT and CDR2 SNEGSKA (reference sequence). In DNA, the CDR3 is TGCAGTGCTGGAGTTTTACAGGGGGTAGGAACCAAAAACATTCAGTACTTC. Its translation is CSAGVLQGVGTKNIQYF.

This clonotype was detected many times. V is TRBV12-3 or TRBV12-4 and J is TRBJ2-7, with 9 bases lining up with TRBD2. The CDR3 loop spans 14 amino acids. V shed 6 bases and J 2 bases; nucleotides not matched to a gene: 5. The CDR3 DNA reads as TGTGCCAGCAGGTCTACTAGCGGGCCCTACGAGCAGTACTTC. It translates to CASRSTSGPYEQYF.

The DNA of the CDR3 is TGTGCCAGCAGGTCAGACGGGGGTCACAATGAGCAGTTCTTC. Amino acid sequence: CASRSDGGHNEQFF. This chain connects TRBV7-9 to TRBJ2-1; D may be TRBD2 (6 bases). The CDR3 totals 14 residues. Germline V CDR1 and CDR2: SEHNR, FQNEAQ (reference sequence). Trimming left V 6 bases short and J 5 bases short, with 14 bases between.

This clonotype occurred a few times. The chain couples TRBV5-1 to TRBJ2-3; tentative D call: TRBD2 (5 bases). V was pared by 4 bases and J by 6 bases, with 15 bases between. Germline values: CDR1 SGHRS, CDR2 YFSETQ. The CDR3 is 14 amino acids. CDR3 nucleotides: TGCGCCAGCAGCACAGTACCACTAGAGGATACGCAGTATTTT. It specifies CASSTVPLEDTQYF.

The chain links TRBV12-3 or TRBV12-4 to TRBJ2-7; a possible D gene is TRBD1 (5 bases). Trimming removed 0 bases from V and 2 bases from J, with 14 bases in between. The CDR3 length is 16 residues. The CDR3 loop is CASSLAGAILPYEQYF. The CDR3 DNA reads TGTGCCAGCAGTTTAGCAGGGGCAATCCTCCCCTACGAGCAGTACTTC.

This clonotype has more than one count but fewer than ten. The chain uses TRBV7-2 and TRBJ1-2; 10 bases match TRBD1. V lost 1 base to trimming and J lost 7 bases; unmatched junction nucleotides: 3. This CDR3 is built from 14 residues. Germline V gene data show CDR1 as SGHTA and CDR2 as FQGNSA. The CDR3 reads CASSLVRTGGGYTF. CDR3 nucleotides: TGTGCCAGCAGCTTAGTGCGGACAGGGGGTGGCTACACCTTC.

This sequence joins TRBV12-3 or TRBV12-4 and TRBJ2-1; D is unclear. This CDR3 has 15 amino acids. Trimming cost V 7 bases and J 6 bases, with 19 bases left between them. The CDR3 region is CASTQTLQDVNEQFF. DNA of the CDR3: TGTGCCAGCACCCAAACTCTCCAGGACGTCAATGAGCAGTTCTTC.

This clonotype has a handful of counts. The rearrangement joins TRBV15 to TRBJ1-2; D call uncertain. Germline V gene data show CDR1 as LNHNV and CDR2 as YYDKDF (reference sequence). Trimming pared 0 bases from V and 7 bases from J, leaving 18 bases between. The CDR3 is 16 amino acids. As DNA, the CDR3 is TGTGCCACCAGCAGAGATCATTCCGTACCTTCCGGTGGCTACACCTTC. Protein sequence: CATSRDHSVPSGGYTF.

This clonotype was observed a few times. The chain uses TRBV20-1 and TRBJ2-3; no firm D call. This CDR3 region has 13 residues. Germline CDR1 and CDR2: DFQATT and SNEGSKA (reference sequence). V was pared by 5 bases and J by 2 bases, with 11 bases between. Written as DNA, the CDR3 is TGCAGTGCTCACTGGACGGCCACAGATACGCAGTATTTT. Translated, it gives CSAHWTATDTQYF.

In this sample, this clonotype turned up a few times. The CDR3 loop reads CASSLDDRVKYTQYF. The DNA of the CDR3 is TGTGCCAGCAGCTTAGACGACAGGGTTAAGTATACGCAGTATTTT. The V call is TRBV7-9, the J call TRBJ2-3; 7 bases agree with TRBD1. V was clipped by 1 base and J by 7 bases; unmatched bases: 8. The CDR3 length is 15 residues. Germline CDR1 is SEHNR and CDR2 is FQNEAQ (reference sequence). The entire variable domain, with the rest obtained from reference TRBV7-9 and TRBJ2-3, is as follows: DTGVSQNPRHKITKRGQNVTFRCDPISEHNRLYWYRQTLGQGPEFLTYFQNEAQLEKSRLLSDRFSAERPKGSFSTLEIQRTEQGDSAMYLCASSLDDRVKYTQYFGPGTRLTVL.

CDR3 DNA: TGTGCCAGCAGCAAATTAGCGGCGAGCACAGATACGCAGTATTTT. Translation gives CASSKLAASTDTQYF. V is TRBV7-6 and J is TRBJ2-3; perhaps TRBD2 as D (6 bases). Trimming pared 5 bases from V and 0 bases from J, leaving 12 bases between. Germline values: CDR1 SGHVS, CDR2 FNYEAQ. This CDR3 spans 15 amino acids.

There are many counts of this clonotype. The gene calls are TRBV28 and TRBJ1-2, with unresolved D. This CDR3 has 15 residues. Deletions cut 1 base from V and 0 bases from J, with 9 bases between. Germline CDR1 MDHEN, CDR2 SYDVKM. The CDR3: CASSLSARANYGYTF. As DNA, the CDR3 is TGTGCCAGCAGTTTATCCGCCAGAGCTAACTATGGCTACACCTTC.

This chain joins TRBV3-1 and TRBJ2-1; 9 nucleotides align to TRBD1. The CDR3 has 14 amino acids. The germline V gene encodes CDR1 LGHDT and CDR2 YNNKEL (reference sequence). Trimming at V came to 3 bases and at J to 5 bases, leaving 2 bases not matched to a gene. CDR3: CASSHGQGNNEQFF. The DNA for the CDR3 is TGTGCCAGCAGCCATGGACAGGGGAACAATGAGCAGTTCTTC.

This clonotype was found a few times. The rearrangement uses TRBV28 and TRBJ2-7; a possible D gene is TRBD2 (5 bases). CDR3 length: 13 amino acids. Germline V CDR1 and CDR2: MDHEN, SYDVKM. Trimming removed 7 bases at V and 3 bases at J, with 13 bases between. CDR3 DNA sequence: TGTGCCAGCACCCCGGGAATTTACTACGAGCAGTACTTC. It is translated as CASTPGIYYEQYF.

This rearrangement joins TRBV19 to TRBJ2-1; D possibly corresponds to TRBD2 (6 bases). CDR1 LNHDA and CDR2 SQIVND come from the germline V gene (reference sequence). The V gene lost 8 bases and the J gene lost 0 bases, with 17 bases spanning the gap. The CDR3 consists of 16 residues. CDR3 bases: TGTGCCAGTCACACGCCCGCGGGGAGCTCCTACAATGAGCAGTTCTTC. This encodes CASHTPAGSSYNEQFF. Full variable domain (outside the CDR3, taken from reference TRBV19 and TRBJ2-1): DGGITQSPKYLFRKEGQNVTLSCEQNLNHDAMYWYRQDPGQGLRLIYYSQIVNDFQKGDIAEGYSVSREKKESFPLTVTSAQKNPTAFYLCASHTPAGSSYNEQFFGPGTRLTVL.

This clonotype was seen a handful of times. The chain employs TRBV10-2 and TRBJ2-3; 10 bases are shared with TRBD2. The V gene end was trimmed by 9 bases and the J gene end by 1 base; junction bases not matched to a gene: 10. CDR1 is WSHSY, CDR2 SAAADI, per germline. The CDR3 length is 16 residues. The CDR3 reads CASQEQREGGTDTQYF. As DNA, the CDR3 is TGCGCCAGTCAGGAGCAGCGGGAGGGTGGCACAGATACGCAGTATTTT.

This clonotype has only a few counts. The chain has TRBV4-3 and TRBJ2-7; D ambiguous. Germline values: CDR1 LGHNA, CDR2 YSLEER. This CDR3 comprises 16 residues. V was trimmed by 0 bases and J by 4 bases, leaving 16 bases between them. The chain's CDR3 is CASSQDRYSALYEQYF. CDR3 nucleotides: TGCGCCAGCAGCCAAGATAGATACTCGGCCTTATACGAGCAGTACTTC.

This clonotype came up many times. The chain couples TRBV28 to TRBJ2-3, with unresolved D. The germline CDR1 and CDR2 sequences are MDHEN and SYDVKM. The CDR3 loop spans 15 amino acids. Trimming cost V 1 base and J 0 bases, with 8 bases left between them. The CDR3, as DNA: TGTGCCAGCAGTTTATCAGGTCCTAGCACAGATACGCAGTATTTT. It translates to CASSLSGPSTDTQYF.